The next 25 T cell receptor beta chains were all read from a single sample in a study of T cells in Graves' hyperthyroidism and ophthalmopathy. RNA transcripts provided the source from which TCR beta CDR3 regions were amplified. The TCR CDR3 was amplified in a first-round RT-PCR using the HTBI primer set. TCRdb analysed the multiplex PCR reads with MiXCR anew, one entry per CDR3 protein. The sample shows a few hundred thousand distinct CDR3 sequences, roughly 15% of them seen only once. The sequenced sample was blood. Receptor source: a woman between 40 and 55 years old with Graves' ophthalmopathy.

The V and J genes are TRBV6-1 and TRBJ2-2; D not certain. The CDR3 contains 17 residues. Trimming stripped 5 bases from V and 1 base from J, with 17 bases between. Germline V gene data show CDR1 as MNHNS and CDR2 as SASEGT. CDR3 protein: CASSSPWASRNTGELFF. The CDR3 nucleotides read TGTGCCAGCAGTTCCCCGTGGGCATCCCGGAACACCGGGGAGCTGTTTTTT.

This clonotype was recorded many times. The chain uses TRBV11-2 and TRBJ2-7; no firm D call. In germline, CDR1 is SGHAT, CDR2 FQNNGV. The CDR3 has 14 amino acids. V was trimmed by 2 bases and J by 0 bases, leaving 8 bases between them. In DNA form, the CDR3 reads TGTGCCAGCAGCTTAACGTCGGCCTCCTACGAGCAGTACTTC. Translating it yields CASSLTSASYEQYF.

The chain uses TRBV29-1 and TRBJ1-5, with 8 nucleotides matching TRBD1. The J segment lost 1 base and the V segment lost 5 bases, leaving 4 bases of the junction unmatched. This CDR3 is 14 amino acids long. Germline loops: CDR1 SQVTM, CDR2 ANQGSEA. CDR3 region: CSVQDRESNQPQHF. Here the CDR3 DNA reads TGCAGCGTTCAGGACAGGGAGAGCAATCAGCCCCAGCATTTT.

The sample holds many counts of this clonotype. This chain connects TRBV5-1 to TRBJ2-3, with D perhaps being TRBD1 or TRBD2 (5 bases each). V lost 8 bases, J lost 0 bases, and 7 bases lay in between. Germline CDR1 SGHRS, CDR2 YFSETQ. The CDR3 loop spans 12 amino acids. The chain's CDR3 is CASGDSTDTQYF. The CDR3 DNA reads TGCGCCAGTGGGGACAGCACAGATACGCAGTATTTT.

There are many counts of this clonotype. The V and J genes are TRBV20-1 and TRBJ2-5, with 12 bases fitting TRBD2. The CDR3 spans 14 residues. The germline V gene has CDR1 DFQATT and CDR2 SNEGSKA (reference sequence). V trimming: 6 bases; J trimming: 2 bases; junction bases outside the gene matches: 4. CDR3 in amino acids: CSAWTSGDQETQYF. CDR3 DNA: TGCAGTGCGTGGACTAGCGGGGATCAAGAGACCCAGTACTTC.

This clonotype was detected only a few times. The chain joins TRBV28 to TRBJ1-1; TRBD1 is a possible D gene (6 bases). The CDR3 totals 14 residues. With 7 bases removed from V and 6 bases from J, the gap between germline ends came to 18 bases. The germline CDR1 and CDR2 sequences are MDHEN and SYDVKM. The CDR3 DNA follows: TGTGCCAGCATCGTACAGGGCGGGGTCTCTGAAGCTTTCTTT. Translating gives CASIVQGGVSEAFF.

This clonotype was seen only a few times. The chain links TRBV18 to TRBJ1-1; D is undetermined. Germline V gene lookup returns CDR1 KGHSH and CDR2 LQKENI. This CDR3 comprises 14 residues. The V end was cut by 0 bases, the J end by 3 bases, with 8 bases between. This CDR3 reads CASSPPKGHTEAFF. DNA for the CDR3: TGTGCCAGCTCACCACCGAAAGGGCACACTGAAGCTTTCTTT.

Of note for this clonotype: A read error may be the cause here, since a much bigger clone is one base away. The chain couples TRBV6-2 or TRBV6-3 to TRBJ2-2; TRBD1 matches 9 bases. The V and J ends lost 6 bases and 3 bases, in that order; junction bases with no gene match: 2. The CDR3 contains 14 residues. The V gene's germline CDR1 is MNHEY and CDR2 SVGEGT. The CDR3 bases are TGTGCCAGCAGGGGGACAGGGCACACCGGGGAGCTGTTTTTT. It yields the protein CASRGTGHTGELFF.

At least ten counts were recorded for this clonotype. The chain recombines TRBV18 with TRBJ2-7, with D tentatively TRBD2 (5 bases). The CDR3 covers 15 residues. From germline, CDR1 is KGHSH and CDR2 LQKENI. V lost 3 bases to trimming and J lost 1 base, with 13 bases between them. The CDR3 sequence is CASSPPGKSSYEQYF. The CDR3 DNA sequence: TGTGCCAGCTCACCCCCGGGAAAGTCATCCTACGAGCAGTACTTC.

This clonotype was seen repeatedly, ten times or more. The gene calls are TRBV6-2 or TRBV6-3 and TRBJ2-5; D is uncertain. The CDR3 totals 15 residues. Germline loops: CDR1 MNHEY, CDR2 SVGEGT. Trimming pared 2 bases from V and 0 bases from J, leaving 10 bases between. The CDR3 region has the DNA TGTGCCAGCAGTTACGGCTCGTCGTACCAAGAGACCCAGTACTTC. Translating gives CASSYGSSYQETQYF.

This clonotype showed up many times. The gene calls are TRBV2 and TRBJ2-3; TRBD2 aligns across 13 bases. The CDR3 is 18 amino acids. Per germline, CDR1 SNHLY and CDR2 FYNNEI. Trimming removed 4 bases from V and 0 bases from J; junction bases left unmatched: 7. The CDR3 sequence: CASSAGLAGRFSTDTQYF. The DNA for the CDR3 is TGTGCCAGCAGTGCGGGACTAGCGGGACGTTTTAGCACAGATACGCAGTATTTT.

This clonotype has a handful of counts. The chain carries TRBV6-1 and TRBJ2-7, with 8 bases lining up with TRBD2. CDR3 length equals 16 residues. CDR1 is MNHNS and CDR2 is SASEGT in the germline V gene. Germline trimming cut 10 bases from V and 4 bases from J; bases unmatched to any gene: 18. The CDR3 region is CAIRGGALRLNYEQYF. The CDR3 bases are TGTGCCATCCGGGGGGGGGCTTTGCGACTAAATTACGAGCAGTACTTC.

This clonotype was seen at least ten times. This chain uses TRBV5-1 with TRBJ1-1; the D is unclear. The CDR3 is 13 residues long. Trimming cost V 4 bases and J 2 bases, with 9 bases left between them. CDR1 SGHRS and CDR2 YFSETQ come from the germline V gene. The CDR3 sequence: CASSAGSNTEAFF. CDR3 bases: TGCGCCAGCAGCGCCGGGTCCAACACTGAAGCTTTCTTT.

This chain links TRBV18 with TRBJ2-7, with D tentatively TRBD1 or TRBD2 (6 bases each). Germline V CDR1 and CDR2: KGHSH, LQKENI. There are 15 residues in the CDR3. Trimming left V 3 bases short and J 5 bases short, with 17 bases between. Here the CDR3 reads CASSPPGANDDEQYF. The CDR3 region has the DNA TGTGCCAGCTCACCGCCGGGGGCTAACGACGACGAGCAGTACTTC.

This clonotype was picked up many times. The CDR3 coding sequence is TGCGCCAGCAGCACGGGACTAGCCGGGACCACAGATACGCAGTATTTT. Protein: CASSTGLAGTTDTQYF. This chain uses TRBV5-1 with TRBJ2-3; 9 nucleotides match TRBD2. This CDR3 contains 16 residues. Unmatched junction bases numbered 8, after V lost 4 bases and J lost 2 bases. Per the germline V gene, CDR1 is SGHRS and CDR2 is YFSETQ.

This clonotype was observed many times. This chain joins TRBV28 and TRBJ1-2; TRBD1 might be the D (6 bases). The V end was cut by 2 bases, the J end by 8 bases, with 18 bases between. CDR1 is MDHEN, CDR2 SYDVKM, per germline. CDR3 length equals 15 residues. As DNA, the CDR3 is TGTGCCAGCAGTTTAGGGGTCAGGGGACCGGGCGGCTACACCTTC. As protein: CASSLGVRGPGGYTF.

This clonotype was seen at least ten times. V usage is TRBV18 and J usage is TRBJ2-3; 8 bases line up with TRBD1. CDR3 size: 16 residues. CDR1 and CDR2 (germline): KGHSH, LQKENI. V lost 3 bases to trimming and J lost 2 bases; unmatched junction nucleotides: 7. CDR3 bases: TGTGCCAGCTCACCGGCCGGGACAGGATACACAGATACGCAGTATTTT. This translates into CASSPAGTGYTDTQYF.

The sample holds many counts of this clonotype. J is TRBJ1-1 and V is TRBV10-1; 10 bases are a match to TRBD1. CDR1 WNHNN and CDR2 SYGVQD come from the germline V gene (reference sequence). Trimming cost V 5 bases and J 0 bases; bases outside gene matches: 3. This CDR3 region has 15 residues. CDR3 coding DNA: TGCGCCAGCAGTCGGGACAGGGGATTGAACACTGAAGCTTTCTTT. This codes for CASSRDRGLNTEAFF.

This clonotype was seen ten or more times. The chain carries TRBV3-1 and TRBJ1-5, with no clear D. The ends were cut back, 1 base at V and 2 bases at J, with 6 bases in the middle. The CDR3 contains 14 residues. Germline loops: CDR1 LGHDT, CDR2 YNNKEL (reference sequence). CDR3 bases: TGTGCCAGCAGCCAAGGGTCGCGCAATCAGCCCCAGCATTTT. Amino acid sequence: CASSQGSRNQPQHF. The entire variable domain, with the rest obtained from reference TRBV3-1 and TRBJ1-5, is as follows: DTAVSQTPKYLVTQMGNDKSIKCEQNLGHDTMYWYKQDSKKFLKIMFSYNNKELIINETVPNRFSPKSPDKAHLNLHINSLELGDSAVYFCASSQGSRNQPQHFGDGTRLSIL.

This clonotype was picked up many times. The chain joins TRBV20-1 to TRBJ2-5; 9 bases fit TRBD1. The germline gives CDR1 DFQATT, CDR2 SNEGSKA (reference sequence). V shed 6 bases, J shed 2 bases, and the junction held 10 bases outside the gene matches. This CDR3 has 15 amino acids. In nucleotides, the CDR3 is TGCAGTGCCCCGACAGGGGGTTGGCGTCAAGAGACCCAGTACTTC. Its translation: CSAPTGGWRQETQYF.

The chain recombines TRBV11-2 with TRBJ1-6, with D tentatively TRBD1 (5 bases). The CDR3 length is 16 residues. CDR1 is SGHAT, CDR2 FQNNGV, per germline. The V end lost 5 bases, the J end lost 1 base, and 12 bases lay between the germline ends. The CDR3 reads CASSLTGESYNSPLHF. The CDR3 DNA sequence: TGTGCCAGCAGCCTTACAGGCGAGTCCTATAATTCACCCCTCCACTTT.

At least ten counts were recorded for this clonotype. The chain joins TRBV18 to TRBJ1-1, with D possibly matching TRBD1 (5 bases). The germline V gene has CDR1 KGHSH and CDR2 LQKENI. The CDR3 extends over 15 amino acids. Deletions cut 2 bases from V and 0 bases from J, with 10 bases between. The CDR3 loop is CASSPAREVNTEAFF. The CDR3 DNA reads TGTGCCAGCTCACCAGCCAGGGAGGTGAACACTGAAGCTTTCTTT. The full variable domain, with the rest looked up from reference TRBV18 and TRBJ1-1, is NAGVMQNPRHLVRRRGQEARLRCSPMKGHSHVYWYRQLPEEGLKFMVYLQKENIIDESGMPKERFSAEFPKEGPSILRIQQVVRGDSAAYFCASSPAREVNTEAFFGQGTRLTVV.

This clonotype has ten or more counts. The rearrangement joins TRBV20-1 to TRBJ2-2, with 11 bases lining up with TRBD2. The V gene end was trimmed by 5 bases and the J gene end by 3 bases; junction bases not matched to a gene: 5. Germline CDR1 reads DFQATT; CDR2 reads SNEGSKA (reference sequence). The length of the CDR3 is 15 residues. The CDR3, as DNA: TGCAGTGCTTTAGCGGGGGGGTCGGACACCGGGGAGCTGTTTTTT. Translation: CSALAGGSDTGELFF.

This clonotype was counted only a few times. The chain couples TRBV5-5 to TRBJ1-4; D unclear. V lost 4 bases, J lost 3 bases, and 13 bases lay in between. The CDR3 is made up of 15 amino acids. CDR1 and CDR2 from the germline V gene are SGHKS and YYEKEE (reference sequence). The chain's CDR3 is CASSPASQPNEKLFF. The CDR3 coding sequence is TGTGCCAGCAGCCCTGCTTCGCAGCCTAATGAAAAACTGTTTTTT.

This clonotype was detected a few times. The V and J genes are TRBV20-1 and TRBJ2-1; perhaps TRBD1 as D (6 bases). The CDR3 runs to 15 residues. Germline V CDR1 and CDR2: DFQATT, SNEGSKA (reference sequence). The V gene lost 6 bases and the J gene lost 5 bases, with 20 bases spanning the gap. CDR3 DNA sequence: TGCAGTGCCTGTGGGGGTGGGGGCATTAACAATGAGCAGTTCTTC. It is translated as CSACGGGGINNEQFF.